Following are 27 T cell receptor beta chains from one sample sequenced in a study of shared clonotypes between healthy human individuals. Sequencing used immunoSEQ multiplex PCR; TCRdb keeps in-frame clones, though not all of them. The table includes approximately 1,500,000 clones, approximately 98% detected once. Sequenced sample: naive CD4+ T cells sorted from blood. As for subset: CD45RA+ positively selected. Receptor source: a man between 25 and 39 years old in good health.

V gene TRBV7-9 combines with J gene TRBJ2-2; TRBD1 matches 7 bases. V was clipped by 5 bases and J by 0 bases; unmatched bases: 6. The CDR3 consists of 16 residues. Germline V gene lookup returns CDR1 SEHNR and CDR2 FQNEAQ (reference sequence). The CDR3 protein is CASSLDRATNTGELFF. As DNA, the CDR3 is TGTGCCAGCAGCCTCGACAGGGCTACGAACACCGGGGAGCTGTTTTTT.

This clone was recorded once. The chain uses TRBV7-2 and TRBJ1-5, with no clear D. CDR1 SGHTA and CDR2 FQGNSA come from the germline V gene. The CDR3 is 14 residues long. V lost 7 bases, J lost 1 base, and 11 bases lay in between. The CDR3 sequence: CASTLWGSNQPQHF. The CDR3 DNA follows: TGTGCCAGCACCCTTTGGGGAAGCAATCAGCCCCAGCATTTT.

V and J are TRBV15 and TRBJ2-3; 7 bases align to TRBD2. Germline CDR1 and CDR2: LNHNV and YYDKDF (reference sequence). The CDR3 has 14 amino acids. V was pared by 0 bases and J by 5 bases, with 2 bases of the junction left unmatched. CDR3 DNA sequence: TGTGCCACCAGCAGAGATTGGGGGGGAGATACGCAGTATTTT. Translation: CATSRDWGGDTQYF. The full variable domain, completed using reference TRBV15 and TRBJ2-3, is DAMVIQNPRYQVTQFGKPVTLSCSQTLNHNVMYWYQQKSSQAPKLLFHYYDKDFNNEADTPDNFQSRRPNTSFCFLDIRSPGLGDTAMYLCATSRDWGGDTQYFGPGTRLTVL.

J is TRBJ2-3 and V is TRBV7-7, with a weak D call TRBD1 (6 bases). Germline V gene lookup returns CDR1 SSHAT and CDR2 FNYEAQ (reference sequence). This CDR3 comprises 15 residues. CDR3 region: CASAPRAGGTDTQYF. DNA of the CDR3: TGTGCTAGCGCTCCGAGGGCAGGGGGCACAGATACGCAGTATTTT.

The chain uses TRBV10-3 and TRBJ2-1, with D uncertain. The V gene lost 0 bases and the J gene lost 7 bases, with 13 bases spanning the gap. The CDR3 is made up of 15 amino acids. Germline V gene sequence: CDR1 ENHRY, CDR2 SYGVKD. CDR3 coding DNA: TGTGCCATCAGTGAGTCCCCAGGCCGAGGTAATGAGCAGTTCTTC. It codes for CAISESPGRGNEQFF.

The chain joins TRBV28 to TRBJ1-2; 7 nucleotides line up with TRBD1. Germline CDR1 is MDHEN and CDR2 is SYDVKM. The CDR3 sequence is 15 residues long. With 6 bases clipped from V and 3 bases from J, the junction kept 10 bases outside the gene matches. The DNA of the CDR3 is TGTGCCAGCAGAAAACAGGGGTGGACCGACTATGGCTACACCTTC. Its protein product is CASRKQGWTDYGYTF.

The chain uses TRBV7-8 and TRBJ1-1; 9 positions agree with TRBD1. The CDR3 contains 15 residues. J lost 5 bases, V lost 5 bases, and 9 bases had no gene match. Per germline, CDR1 SGHVS and CDR2 FQNEAQ. Written as DNA, the CDR3 is TGTGCCAGCAGCCCGAGGACAGGGGTGGAGACTGAAGCTTTCTTT. Residues: CASSPRTGVETEAFF.

V and J are TRBV6-5 and TRBJ2-1; D remains unclear. Looked up from germline, CDR1 is MNHEY and CDR2 is SVGAGI. Trimming took 5 bases from V and 0 from J, leaving 8 bases between them. There are 14 residues in the CDR3. CDR3 nucleotide sequence: TGTGCCAGCAGTAGCGTACCCTCCTACAATGAGCAGTTCTTC. As protein: CASSSVPSYNEQFF.

CDR3 DNA: TGTGCCAGCAGTGAATACAGGGGCACCTACGAGCAGTACTTC. It translates to CASSEYRGTYEQYF. V is TRBV28 and J is TRBJ2-7; TRBD1 matches at 7 bases. The germline gives CDR1 MDHEN, CDR2 SYDVKM. CDR3 size: 14 residues. The junction had 6 bases not matched to a gene; V was cut back by 5 bases and J by 2 bases.

A single count supports this clone. V gene TRBV5-1 combines with J gene TRBJ2-1, with 8 bases matching TRBD2. The germline V gene encodes CDR1 SGHRS and CDR2 YFSETQ. The CDR3 sequence is 15 residues long. V shed 0 bases and J 8 bases; nucleotides not matched to a gene: 7. As DNA, the CDR3 is TGCGCCAGCAGCTTGGATAGCGGGAAGGGCGATGAGCAGTTCTTC. Protein product: CASSLDSGKGDEQFF.

The J gene is TRBJ2-7, the V gene TRBV5-1; TRBD2 agrees at 8 bases. The CDR3 has 17 residues. With 0 bases clipped from V and 0 bases from J, the junction kept 8 bases outside the gene matches. CDR1 and CDR2 (germline): SGHRS, YFSETQ. CDR3 residues: CASSLGLTSGSSYEQYF. CDR3 nucleotide sequence: TGCGCCAGCAGCTTGGGGCTAACTAGCGGAAGCTCCTACGAGCAGTACTTC.

This rearrangement joins TRBV9 to TRBJ2-3; D unclear. Germline loops: CDR1 SGDLS, CDR2 YYNGEE. The V end was cut by 0 bases, the J end by 9 bases, with 11 bases between. This CDR3 has 13 residues. In DNA form, the CDR3 reads TGTGCCAGCAGCGTAGCGGTCTCCGGGACGCAGTATTTT. Translation: CASSVAVSGTQYF.

V gene TRBV2 combines with J gene TRBJ1-2; D remains ambiguous. Germline values: CDR1 SNHLY, CDR2 FYNNEI. The CDR3 is 12 amino acids. V lost 3 bases, J lost 5 bases, and 7 bases lay in between. CDR3 in amino acids: CASSDSVYGYTF. DNA of the CDR3: TGTGCCAGCAGTGATTCCGTTTATGGCTACACCTTC.

The rearrangement uses TRBV18 and TRBJ1-3, with D tentatively TRBD1 (5 bases). V was trimmed by 4 bases and J by 0 bases, leaving 13 bases between them. Per the germline V gene, CDR1 is KGHSH and CDR2 is LQKENI. CDR3 length equals 16 residues. The CDR3 loop reads CASSQLTDPSGNTIYF. In nucleotides, the CDR3 is TGTGCCAGCTCACAATTGACAGACCCCTCTGGAAACACCATATATTTT.

DNA of the CDR3: TGTGCCAGCTCACCGCAATACGCGAAGGACACTGAAGCTTTCTTT. Encoded protein: CASSPQYAKDTEAFF. The chain uses TRBV18 and TRBJ1-1; D unclear. The V gene lost 3 bases and the J gene lost 3 bases, with 14 bases spanning the gap. The germline V gene encodes CDR1 KGHSH and CDR2 LQKENI. The CDR3 runs to 15 residues.

The chain has TRBV7-6 and TRBJ2-7; TRBD2 matches at 9 bases. J lost 2 bases, V lost 1 base, and 3 bases had no gene match. Germline V gene sequence: CDR1 SGHVS, CDR2 FNYEAQ. This CDR3 is 15 amino acids long. Here the CDR3 DNA reads TGTGCCAGCAGCTTAGGGACTAGCGAGACCTACGAGCAGTACTTC. Translation gives CASSLGTSETYEQYF.

The chain is built from TRBV30 and TRBJ2-7; 8 positions agree with TRBD2. The CDR3 sequence is 13 residues long. Germline assignment: CDR1 GTSNPN and CDR2 SVGIG (reference sequence). Unmatched junction bases numbered 6, after V lost 2 bases and J lost 6 bases. CDR3 DNA sequence: TGTGCCTGGAGTCTCGTGCTAGCGGGCGAGCAGTACTTC. Translation: CAWSLVLAGEQYF.

J is TRBJ2-1 and V is TRBV27; TRBD2 matches at 10 bases. The V gene end was trimmed by 6 bases and the J gene end by 4 bases; junction bases not matched to a gene: 12. Germline V gives CDR1 MNHEY, CDR2 SMNVEV (reference sequence). The CDR3 is 17 amino acids. CDR3 in DNA: TGTGCCAGCAGATTCGAGCGGGAGGGGACTACGTACAATGAGCAGTTCTTC. This sequence encodes CASRFEREGTTYNEQFF.

This chain uses TRBV10-3 with TRBJ2-2; possible D gene TRBD1, 5 bases. CDR3 length: 17 amino acids. Germline V gene sequence: CDR1 ENHRY, CDR2 SYGVKD. V was clipped by 2 bases and J by 3 bases, with 16 bases between them. DNA for the CDR3: TGTGCCATCAGTGAGACTCAGGGAAGGCGCGACACCGGGGAGCTGTTTTTT. Its translation: CAISETQGRRDTGELFF.

The chain has TRBV5-1 and TRBJ2-5; a possible D gene is TRBD2 (5 bases). The ends were cut back, 4 bases at V and 2 bases at J, with 12 bases in the middle. Germline V gives CDR1 SGHRS, CDR2 YFSETQ. The CDR3 contains 14 residues. The CDR3 DNA reads as TGCGCCAGCAGCCCCCAGTCGGGGCAAGAGACCCAGTACTTC. The encoded protein is CASSPQSGQETQYF. Full variable domain (outside the CDR3, taken from reference TRBV5-1 and TRBJ2-5): KAGVTQTPRYLIKTRGQQVTLSCSPISGHRSVSWYQQTPGQGLQFLFEYFSETQRNKGNFPGRFSGRQFSNSRSEMNVSTLELGDSALYLCASSPQSGQETQYFGPGTRLLVL.

The J gene is TRBJ2-7, the V gene TRBV7-2, with TRBD1 matching over 7 bases. The CDR3 covers 15 residues. Germline V CDR1 and CDR2: SGHTA, FQGNSA. With V trimmed by 1 base and J by 2 bases, 5 bases remained unmatched. The CDR3 is CASSLVGQVTYEQYF. The CDR3 DNA is TGTGCCAGCAGCTTAGTCGGACAGGTTACCTACGAGCAGTACTTC.

The rearrangement joins TRBV7-9 to TRBJ1-5, with D possibly TRBD1 on 5 matching bases. This CDR3 contains 15 residues. Trimming stripped 2 bases from V and 5 bases from J, with 13 bases between. In germline, CDR1 is SEHNR, CDR2 FQNEAQ (reference sequence). The DNA for the CDR3 is TGTGCCAGCAGCTTACCCGGGACGGCTGATCAGCCCCAGCATTTT. As protein: CASSLPGTADQPQHF. Full variable domain (outside the CDR3, taken from reference TRBV7-9 and TRBJ1-5): DTGVSQNPRHKITKRGQNVTFRCDPISEHNRLYWYRQTLGQGPEFLTYFQNEAQLEKSRLLSDRFSAERPKGSFSTLEIQRTEQGDSAMYLCASSLPGTADQPQHFGDGTRLSIL.

The V and J genes are TRBV6-1 and TRBJ2-1; D possibly matches TRBD1 or TRBD2 (6 bases each). V shed 7 bases and J shed 7 bases, with 14 bases lying between them. This CDR3 is 13 amino acids long. Germline loops: CDR1 MNHNS, CDR2 SASEGT. The chain's CDR3 is CASTEWGANEQFF. The CDR3 DNA is TGTGCCAGCACAGAATGGGGGGCTAATGAGCAGTTCTTC.

The V and J genes are TRBV28 and TRBJ2-7, with 10 positions matching TRBD2. The CDR3 totals 15 residues. With V trimmed by 4 bases and J by 3 bases, 6 bases remained unmatched. The V gene's germline CDR1 is MDHEN and CDR2 SYDVKM. The CDR3 loop is CASSSIAGGGYEQYF. DNA of the CDR3: TGTGCCAGCAGTTCCATAGCGGGAGGAGGCTACGAGCAGTACTTC.

CDR3 sequence reads: CASTRQNSYEQYF. As DNA, the CDR3 is TGTGCCAGCACCAGACAGAACTCCTACGAGCAGTACTTC. The chain employs TRBV2 and TRBJ2-7, with a tentative D call TRBD1 (5 bases). The germline CDR1 and CDR2 sequences are SNHLY and FYNNEI. Trimming took off 7 bases at V and 0 bases at J, with 10 bases between the two ends. This CDR3 has 13 amino acids. The whole variable domain, remainder taken from reference TRBV2 and TRBJ2-7, is EPEVTQTPSHQVTQMGQEVILRCVPISNHLYFYWYRQILGQKVEFLVSFYNNEISEKSEIFDDQFSVERPDGSNFTLKIRSTKLEDSAMYFCASTRQNSYEQYFGPGTRLTVT.

The chain links TRBV6-1 to TRBJ1-3, with no clear D. V dropped 2 bases and J dropped 3 bases, with 5 bases sitting between them. The CDR3 contains 13 residues. Germline loops: CDR1 MNHNS, CDR2 SASEGT. DNA of the CDR3: TGTGCCAGCAGTGAACGAGGTGGAAACACCATATATTTT. It yields the protein CASSERGGNTIYF.

In regard to this clone: Germline and junction disagree at one end, which may indicate a read error. The chain has TRBV7-7 and TRBJ2-5; no clear D gene. This CDR3 is built from 17 residues. Germline assignment: CDR1 SSHAT and CDR2 FNYEAQ (reference sequence). CDR3 nucleotides: TGTGCTAGCAGCTCCCGCTTGGGAAGTTCCCTACTAGAGACCCAGTACTTC. Translation gives CASSSRLGSSLLETQYF. The variable domain in full, completed from reference TRBV7-7 and TRBJ2-5, reads GAGVSQSPRYKVTKRGQDVTLRCDPISSHATLYWYQQALGQGPEFLTYFNYEAQPDKSGLPSDRFSAERPEGSISTLTIQRTEQRDSAMYRCASSSRLGSSLLETQYFGPGTRLLVL.